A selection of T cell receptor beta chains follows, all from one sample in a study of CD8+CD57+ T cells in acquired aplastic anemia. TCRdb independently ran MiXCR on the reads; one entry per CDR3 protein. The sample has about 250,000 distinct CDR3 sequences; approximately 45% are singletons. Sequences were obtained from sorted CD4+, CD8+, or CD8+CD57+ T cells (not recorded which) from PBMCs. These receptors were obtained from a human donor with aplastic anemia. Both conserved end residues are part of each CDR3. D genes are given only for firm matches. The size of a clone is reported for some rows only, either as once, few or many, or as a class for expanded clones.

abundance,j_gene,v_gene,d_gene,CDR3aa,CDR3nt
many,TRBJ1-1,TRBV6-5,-,CASTPEGNTEAFF,TGTGCCAGCACCCCGGAGGGGAACACTGAAGCTTTCTTT
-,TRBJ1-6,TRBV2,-,CASSPPNPRSREDSPLHF,TGTGCCAGCTCACCACCCAACCCCAGGTCCCGGGAGGATTCACCCCTCCACTTT
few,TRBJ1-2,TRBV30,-,CAWSTWTALSYGYTF,TGTGCCTGGAGTACGTGGACAGCACTTAGCTATGGCTACACCTTC
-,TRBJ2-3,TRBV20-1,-,CSARQRFRESTDTQYF,TGCAGTGCCAGACAAAGGTTCCGGGAAAGCACAGATACGCAGTATTTT
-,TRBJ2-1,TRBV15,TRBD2,CATSLAGGTYNEQFF,TGTGCCACCAGCCTTGCGGGGGGGACCTACAATGAGCAGTTCTTC
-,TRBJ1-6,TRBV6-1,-,CASTGGRVSNSPLHF,TGTGCCAGCACCGGGGGGCGCGTAAGTAATTCACCCCTCCACTTT
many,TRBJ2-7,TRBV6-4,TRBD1,CASSADRGHEQYF,TGTGCCAGCAGTGCAGACAGGGGACACGAGCAGTACTTC
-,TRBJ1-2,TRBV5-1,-,CASSGQGGYTF,TGCGCCAGCAGCGGGCAGGGAGGCTACACCTTC
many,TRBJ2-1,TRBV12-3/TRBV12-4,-,CASSPPGDEQFF,TGTGCCAGCAGCCCGCCCGGGGACGAGCAGTTCTTC
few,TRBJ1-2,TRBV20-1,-,CSASGTNYGYTF,TGCAGTGCTTCCGGGACGAACTATGGCTACACCTTC
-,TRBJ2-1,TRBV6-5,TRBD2,CASSPSGGGNNEQFF,TGTGCCAGCAGTCCGAGCGGGGGGGGCAACAATGAGCAGTTCTTC
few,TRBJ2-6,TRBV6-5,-,CASSDSTGEGANVLTF,TGTGCCAGCAGTGACTCGACTGGGGAGGGGGCCAACGTCCTGACTTTC
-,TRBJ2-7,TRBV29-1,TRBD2,CSVIGLAGKYF,TGCAGCGTTATCGGACTAGCGGGGAAGTACTTC
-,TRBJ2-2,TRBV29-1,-,CSVYRSTGELFF,TGCAGCGTCTACAGGAGCACCGGGGAGCTGTTTTTT
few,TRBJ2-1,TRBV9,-,CASSPNNEQFF,TGTGCCAGCAGCCCAAACAATGAGCAGTTCTTC
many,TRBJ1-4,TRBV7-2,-,CASSLGPHVSGTTNEKLFF,TGTGCCAGCAGCTTAGGTCCTCATGTGTCTGGAACAACTAATGAAAAACTGTTTTTT
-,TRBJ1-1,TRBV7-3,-,CASSMGQNTEAFF,TGTGCCAGCAGCATGGGACAGAACACTGAAGCTTTCTTT